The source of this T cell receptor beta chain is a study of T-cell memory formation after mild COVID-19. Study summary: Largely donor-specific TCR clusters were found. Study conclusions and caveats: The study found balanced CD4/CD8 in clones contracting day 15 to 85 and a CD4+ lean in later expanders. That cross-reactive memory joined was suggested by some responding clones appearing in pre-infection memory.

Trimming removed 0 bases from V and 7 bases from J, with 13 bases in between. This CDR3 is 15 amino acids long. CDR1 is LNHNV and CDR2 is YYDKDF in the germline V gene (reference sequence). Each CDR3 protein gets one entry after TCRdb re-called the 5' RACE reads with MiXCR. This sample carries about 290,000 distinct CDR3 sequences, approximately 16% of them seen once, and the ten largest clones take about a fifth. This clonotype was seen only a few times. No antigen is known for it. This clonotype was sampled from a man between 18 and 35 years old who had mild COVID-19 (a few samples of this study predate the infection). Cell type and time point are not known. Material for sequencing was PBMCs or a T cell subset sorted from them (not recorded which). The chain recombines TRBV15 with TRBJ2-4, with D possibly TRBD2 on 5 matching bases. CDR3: CATSRDSRESNIQYF. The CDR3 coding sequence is TGTGCCACCAGCAGAGATAGTCGGGAAAGTAACATTCAGTACTTC.